This TCR beta chain originates from a study of blood T cell repertoires in COVID-19. Background on the study: Acute-phase and convalescent COVID-19 samples originated in the United States, Italy and Spain.

Recruitment covered under 25 US areas and drew participants whose ages spanned roughly 18 to 100 years. In the authors' methods: Reference gene primer amplification gave nucleated cell count estimates. Assay used: immunoSEQ multiplex PCR; TCRdb lists only in-frame clones, some missing. That table is the source of V, J and clone size, and D and trimming were worked out from the DNA. The table shows approximately 220,000 clones, with approximately 86% occurring only once. V shed 3 bases and J shed 3 bases, with 12 bases lying between them. This CDR3 is built from 14 residues. CDR1 is SGHNT and CDR2 is YENEEA in the germline V gene.

The genes are TRBV11-3 and TRBJ2-7, with D tentatively TRBD1 (6 bases). The specimen was PBMCs or T cells enriched from blood (not recorded which). The receptor was isolated from a woman aged 25 to 39 with acute COVID-19. The CDR3 region has the DNA TGTGCCAGCAGCTTGGGACATTCCAACTACGAGCAGTACTTC. Its translation: CASSLGHSNYEQYF. Based on the CDR3 plus reference TRBV11-3 and TRBJ2-7, the full variable domain is EAGVVQSPRYKIIEKKQPVAFWCNPISGHNTLYWYLQNLGQGPELLIRYENEEAVDDSQLPKDRFSAERLKGVDSTLKIQPAELGDSAVYLCASSLGHSNYEQYFGPGTRLTVT.